Listed below are T cell receptor beta chains from one sample, sequenced in a study of identical twins. One entry per CDR3 protein, called by TCRdb with MiXCR from the 5' RACE reads. This repertoire shows about 240,000 distinct CDR3 sequences, 10% to 13% found once; its top ten account for approximately 11%. The material sequenced was memory T cells sorted from blood. These receptor sequences come from a man aged 45-65 years in good health. Each CDR3 is given with its conserved first and last residue. A D gene is named only where the DNA matches it firmly. Size is omitted from some rows. Given values are once, few, many or a class for expanded clones.

V gene	J gene	clone size	D gene	CDR3 DNA	CDR3 protein
TRBV6-2/TRBV6-3	TRBJ2-2	-	-	TGTGCCAGCAGCTGGGGCCGGAGGGGGGAGCTGTTTTTT	CASSWGRRGELFF
TRBV29-1	TRBJ1-1	-	-	TGCAGCGCAAACAGGGTTGGGAACACTGAAGCTTTCTTT	CSANRVGNTEAFF
TRBV4-3	TRBJ1-4	many	-	TGCGCCAGCAGCCAAGACGGAGCTCCGGGACGGTCTAATGAAAAACTGTTTTTT	CASSQDGAPGRSNEKLFF
TRBV20-1	TRBJ2-7	-	-	TGCAGTGCTCAACGGGAGAAAAATCGAAAGTACTTC	CSAQREKNRKYF
TRBV7-2	TRBJ2-2	-	TRBD2	TGTGCCAGCAGCTTAATCGGGGGGGGCACCGGGGAGCTGTTTTTT	CASSLIGGGTGELFF
TRBV7-3	TRBJ2-1	-	TRBD2	TGTGCCAGCAGCCAGACTAGCGGGAGGGCCAATGAGCAGTTCTTC	CASSQTSGRANEQFF
TRBV12-3/TRBV12-4	TRBJ1-2	many	-	TGTGCCAGCAGTTTGCGGATTAACTATGGCTACACCTTC	CASSLRINYGYTF
TRBV7-2	TRBJ1-6	-	-	TGTGCCAGCAGCTTAGTTCGGCCACCAAATTCACCCCTCCACTTT	CASSLVRPPNSPLHF
TRBV19	TRBJ1-6	-	TRBD1	TGTGCCAGTAGTATCCAGGGGGGTTCACCCCTCCACTTT	CASSIQGGSPLHF
TRBV11-3	TRBJ2-7	-	-	TGTGCCAGCAGCTTAGATGCGCGGGACGAGCAGTACTTC	CASSLDARDEQYF
TRBV20-1	TRBJ1-5	many	TRBD1	TGCAGTGCTAGGACAGGGCCGACGAGTCAGCCCCAGCATTTT	CSARTGPTSQPQHF
TRBV6-2/TRBV6-3	TRBJ1-1	few	-	TGTGCCAGCAGTTATCTCGGGTACACTGAAGCTTTCTTT	CASSYLGYTEAFF
TRBV20-1	TRBJ2-2	many	-	TGCAGTGCTAGACCCACGACTAACACCGGGGAGCTGTTTTTT	CSARPTTNTGELFF
TRBV7-6	TRBJ1-2	-	-	TGTGCCAGCAGCTTAGAGGGGACCGGGGCCTATGGCTACACCTTC	CASSLEGTGAYGYTF
TRBV10-3	TRBJ1-2	few	-	TGTGCCATCAGTATAGAACCACAGGGTACGAAAGGCTACACCTTC	CAISIEPQGTKGYTF
TRBV7-9	TRBJ1-1	few	-	TGTGCCAGCAGTGACTGGAACACTGAAGCTTTCTTT	CASSDWNTEAFF
TRBV3-1	TRBJ2-7	many	TRBD1	TGTGCCAGCAGAGATTCCGGGACAGGGGCCTACGAGCAGTACTTC	CASRDSGTGAYEQYF
TRBV6-2/TRBV6-3	TRBJ1-4	many	TRBD1	TGTGCCAGCAGCCTTGAAACGAGCCCCGACAGGGACAATGGAACTAATGAAAAACTGTTTTTT	CASSLETSPDRDNGTNEKLFF
TRBV15	TRBJ2-5	-	-	TGTGCCACCAGCAGAGAACTAATACAAGAGACCCAGTACTTC	CATSRELIQETQYF
TRBV7-9	TRBJ2-3	few	TRBD2	TGTGCCAGCAGCTGGGGGGGAGGGAGCACAGATACGCAGTATTTT	CASSWGGGSTDTQYF
TRBV28	TRBJ2-3	many	-	TGTGCCAGCCGACGGGGAGGAGATACGCAGTATTTT	CASRRGGDTQYF
TRBV20-1	TRBJ1-5	-	-	TGCAGTGCTAGTAACTGGGATCAGCCCCAGCATTTT	CSASNWDQPQHF